The sequence of this TCR beta chain was determined in a study of T cells in Graves' hyperthyroidism and ophthalmopathy. TCR beta CDR3 region amplification was performed from RNA transcripts. The study used the HTBI primer set for a first-round RT-PCR of the TCR CDR3. A single record per CDR3 protein comes from TCRdb applying MiXCR to the multiplex PCR reads. Here the sample spans nearly 600,000 distinct CDR3 sequences, approximately 15% being singletons. Among ophthalmopathy patients, the Clinical Activity Score reached at least 3, the NOSPECS grade reached at least 4, and duration remained under 3 months. Lactation, pregnancy, other autoimmune disease or uncontrolled infection excluded patients. Study-wide results and limits: Stable hyperthyroidism and ophthalmopathy were separated using 13 V-J signatures.

The germline V and J ends were trimmed by 5 bases and 8 bases, with 19 bases remaining between them. From germline, CDR1 is SGHTA and CDR2 FQGNSA. There are 15 residues in the CDR3. This clonotype was counted a few times. No antigen is known for it. The chain is built from TRBV7-2 and TRBJ2-1, with D tentatively TRBD1 (5 bases). Sequenced sample: blood. The receptor comes from a woman aged 18-30 years with Graves' ophthalmopathy. As DNA, the CDR3 is TGTGCCAGCAGCCCAGCTCTTGGTCAGGGCGATGAGCAGTTCTTC. It codes for CASSPALGQGDEQFF.